This entry lists 8 T cell receptor beta chains sequenced from one sample in a study of T cells in Graves' hyperthyroidism and ophthalmopathy. Researchers amplified the TCR beta CDR3 regions from RNA transcripts. HTBI primers were used for first-round RT-PCR of the TCR CDR3. MiXCR, applied by TCRdb to the multiplex PCR reads, yields one record per CDR3 protein. The sample consists of some 720,000 distinct CDR3 sequences, about a sixth of them appearing once. The source material was blood. Receptors were obtained from a man younger than 30 with Graves' hyperthyroidism.

This clonotype was counted between two and nine times. The gene calls are TRBV6-1 and TRBJ1-1, with a weak D call TRBD1 (5 bases). With 1 base removed from V and 4 bases from J, the gap between germline ends came to 13 bases. Germline CDR1 MNHNS, CDR2 SASEGT. CDR3 length equals 15 residues. Here the CDR3 reads CASSEGGALPTEAFF. CDR3 nucleotide sequence: TGTGCCAGCAGTGAAGGCGGGGCGCTTCCCACTGAAGCTTTCTTT.

V is TRBV6-2 or TRBV6-3 and J is TRBJ1-1, with no clear D. Trimming took off 4 bases at V and 3 bases at J, with 12 bases between the two ends. The germline V gene has CDR1 MNHEY and CDR2 SVGEGT. The CDR3 is 14 residues long. The CDR3 nucleotides read TGTGCCAGCAGTTCAGACTCCTTGGACACTGAAGCTTTCTTT. Its protein product is CASSSDSLDTEAFF.

The sample holds a few counts of this clonotype. This sequence joins TRBV24-1 and TRBJ1-4; D gene unclear. The length of the CDR3 is 12 residues. Trimming stripped 3 bases from V and 5 bases from J, with 3 bases between. CDR1 and CDR2 (germline): KGHDR, SFDVKD. CDR3 amino acids: CATSDENEKLFF. The CDR3 nucleotides read TGTGCCACCAGTGATGAAAATGAAAAACTGTTTTTT.

At least ten counts were recorded for this clonotype. The V gene is TRBV28, the J gene TRBJ2-1; D unclear. The CDR3 consists of 12 residues. Trimming stripped 4 bases from V and 4 bases from J, with 5 bases between. Germline V lookup: CDR1 MDHEN, CDR2 SYDVKM. CDR3 bases: TGTGCCAGCAGTTCTATTTACAATGAGCAGTTCTTC. Its protein is CASSSIYNEQFF.

This clonotype was recorded many times. The rearrangement joins TRBV24-1 to TRBJ2-3; no reliable D call. V was pared by 6 bases and J by 3 bases, with 9 bases between. The germline CDR1 and CDR2 sequences are KGHDR and SFDVKD. The CDR3 length is 13 residues. CDR3 sequence reads: CATSQPFTDTQYF. For the CDR3, the DNA is TGTGCCACCAGTCAACCTTTTACAGATACGCAGTATTTT.

Regarding this clonotype: This could be a read error, since a much larger clone is one nucleotide away. Here the CDR3 omits its conserved ending phenylalanine or tryptophan, so a read error is the likely source. The chain joins TRBV12-3 or TRBV12-4 to TRBJ2-7, with 8 bases aligning to TRBD2. The CDR3 has 13 amino acids. Trimming at V came to 6 bases and at J to 6 bases, leaving 7 bases not matched to a gene. The CDR3 DNA reads TGTGCCAGCAGCTGGCGGGGGGCTCCCGAGCAGTACCTC. Encoded protein: CASSWRGAPEQYL.

This clonotype was counted many times. The chain uses TRBV7-2 and TRBJ2-3, with 9 bases matching TRBD2. The CDR3 contains 16 residues. Germline lookup yields CDR1 SGHTA and CDR2 FQGNSA. Losses at the gene ends were 1 base for V and 2 bases for J; bases not matched to a gene: 4. The CDR3 nucleotides read TGTGCCAGCAGCTTAGGACTAGCGGTTATCACAGATACGCAGTATTTT. The encoded protein is CASSLGLAVITDTQYF.

This clonotype was observed a handful of times. The J gene is TRBJ1-1, the V gene TRBV19; 10 bases are a match to TRBD1. Per the germline V gene, CDR1 is LNHDA and CDR2 is SQIVND (reference sequence). V was clipped by 4 bases and J by 5 bases; unmatched bases: 7. CDR3 length: 15 amino acids. CDR3 region: CASSTGQGLWTEAFF. The CDR3 DNA is TGTGCCAGTAGTACGGGACAGGGGCTTTGGACTGAAGCTTTCTTT. The whole variable domain, remainder taken from reference TRBV19 and TRBJ1-1, is DGGITQSPKYLFRKEGQNVTLSCEQNLNHDAMYWYRQDPGQGLRLIYYSQIVNDFQKGDIAEGYSVSREKKESFPLTVTSAQKNPTAFYLCASSTGQGLWTEAFFGQGTRLTVV.